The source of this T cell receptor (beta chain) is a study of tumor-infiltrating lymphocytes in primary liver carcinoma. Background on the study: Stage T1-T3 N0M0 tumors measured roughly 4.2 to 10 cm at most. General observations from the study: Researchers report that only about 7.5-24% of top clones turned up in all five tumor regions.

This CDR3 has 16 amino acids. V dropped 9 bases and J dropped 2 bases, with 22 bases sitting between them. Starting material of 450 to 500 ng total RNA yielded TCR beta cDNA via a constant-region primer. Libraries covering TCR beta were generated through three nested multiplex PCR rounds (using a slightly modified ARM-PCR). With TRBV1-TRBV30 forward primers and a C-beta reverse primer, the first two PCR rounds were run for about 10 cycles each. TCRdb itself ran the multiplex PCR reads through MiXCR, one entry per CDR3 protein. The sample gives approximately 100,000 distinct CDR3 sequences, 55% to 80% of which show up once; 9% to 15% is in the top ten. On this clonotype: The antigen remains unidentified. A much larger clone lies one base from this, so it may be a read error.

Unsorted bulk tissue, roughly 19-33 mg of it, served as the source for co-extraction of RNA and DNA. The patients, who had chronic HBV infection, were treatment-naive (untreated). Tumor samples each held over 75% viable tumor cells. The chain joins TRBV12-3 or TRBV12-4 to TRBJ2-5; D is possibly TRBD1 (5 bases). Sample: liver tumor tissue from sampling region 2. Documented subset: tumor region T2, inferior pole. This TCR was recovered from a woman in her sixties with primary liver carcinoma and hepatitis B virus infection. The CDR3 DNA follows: TGTGCCAGTGCAGGGTGGTTGGTGGTGGGACAAGAGACCCAGTACTTC. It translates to CASAGWLVVGQETQYF.